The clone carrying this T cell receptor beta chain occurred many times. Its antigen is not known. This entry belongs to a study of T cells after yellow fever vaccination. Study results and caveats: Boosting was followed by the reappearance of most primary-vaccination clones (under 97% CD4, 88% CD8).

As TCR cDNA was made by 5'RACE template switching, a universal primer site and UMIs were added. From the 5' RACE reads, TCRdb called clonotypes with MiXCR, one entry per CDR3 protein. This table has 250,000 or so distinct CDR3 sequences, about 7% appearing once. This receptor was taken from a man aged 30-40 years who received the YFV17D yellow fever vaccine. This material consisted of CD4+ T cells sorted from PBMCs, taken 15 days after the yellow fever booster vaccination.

The CDR3: CASSQEIGQGSTNYGYTF. CDR3 DNA: TGCGCCAGCAGCCAAGAAATAGGACAGGGAAGTACTAACTATGGCTACACCTTC. V and J are TRBV4-3 and TRBJ1-2; TRBD1 agrees at 8 bases. The junction had 9 bases not matched to a gene; V was cut back by 0 bases and J by 0 bases. The CDR3 runs 18 residues. Germline V lookup: CDR1 LGHNA, CDR2 YSLEER.